Below are 27 T cell receptor beta chains sequenced from a single sample in a study of T-cell memory formation after mild COVID-19. Each CDR3 protein gets one entry after TCRdb re-called the 5' RACE reads with MiXCR. The sample yields tens of thousands of distinct CDR3 sequences, approximately 7% seen once. The sequenced sample consisted of PBMCs or a T cell subset sorted from them (not recorded which). The receptors were sampled from an adult who had mild COVID-19 (a few samples of this study predate the infection). Cell type and time point are not known.

In its sample, this clonotype was seen many times. V gene TRBV29-1 combines with J gene TRBJ2-7, with TRBD2 identical over 7 bases. CDR3 length equals 15 residues. The germline V gene encodes CDR1 SQVTM and CDR2 ANQGSEA. Trimming removed 5 bases from V and 4 bases from J; junction bases left unmatched: 14. The CDR3 here is CSVSTGTTGPYEQYF. CDR3 nucleotides: TGCAGCGTTTCAACCGGGACTACCGGCCCATACGAGCAGTACTTC.

V and J are TRBV7-8 and TRBJ2-7; 8 bases agree with TRBD2. Trimming cost V 1 base and J 3 bases; bases outside gene matches: 5. This CDR3 has 15 amino acids. CDR1 is SGHVS, CDR2 FQNEAQ, per germline. CDR3 region: CASSLEAGGDYEQYF. The CDR3, as DNA: TGTGCCAGCAGCTTAGAGGCGGGGGGAGACTACGAGCAGTACTTC.

This clonotype was seen a few times. This sequence joins TRBV20-1 and TRBJ1-1; D possibly corresponds to TRBD1 (6 bases). V lost 7 bases and J 3 bases, leaving 9 bases between the germline ends. This CDR3 region has 11 residues. Looked up from germline, CDR1 is DFQATT and CDR2 is SNEGSKA (reference sequence). The CDR3 DNA is TGCAGTGTCAAGGGGGACACTGAAGCTTTCTTT. Residues: CSVKGDTEAFF.

Many counts were recorded for this clonotype. The chain links TRBV25-1 to TRBJ2-7; 7 bases are shared with TRBD1. Germline V lookup: CDR1 MGHDK, CDR2 SYGVNS. The CDR3 has 13 amino acids. The junction had 7 bases not matched to a gene; V was cut back by 6 bases and J by 5 bases. This CDR3 is CASRTGPTDEQYF. In DNA, the CDR3 is TGTGCCAGCAGGACAGGGCCTACGGACGAGCAGTACTTC.

This clonotype occurred a few times. The chain recombines TRBV19 with TRBJ1-2, with a possible D match to TRBD1 (5 bases). The CDR3 has 13 amino acids. The V and J ends lost 3 bases and 6 bases respectively, with 11 bases between them. Germline lookup yields CDR1 LNHDA and CDR2 SQIVND (reference sequence). The CDR3 here is CASSIGGYDGYTF. The CDR3 DNA reads as TGTGCCAGTAGTATTGGGGGATACGATGGCTACACCTTC.

At least ten counts were recorded for this clonotype. The CDR3 DNA reads TGCGCCAGCAGCCCCTGGGACAGCCTTTCCTACGAGCAGTACTTC. It translates to CASSPWDSLSYEQYF. The chain is built from TRBV5-1 and TRBJ2-7; 7 positions agree with TRBD1. The CDR3 spans 15 residues. V dropped 4 bases and J dropped 1; count of bases not matched to a gene: 8. Germline V gives CDR1 SGHRS, CDR2 YFSETQ.

The table lists this clonotype with many counts. This chain connects TRBV12-3 or TRBV12-4 to TRBJ1-6, with TRBD1 as a possible D gene (5 bases). The CDR3 totals 15 residues. With 6 bases removed from V and 5 bases from J, the gap between germline ends came to 14 bases. The CDR3 coding sequence is TGTGCCAGCAGCTCCGGGGGGAACAATAATTCACCCCTCCACTTT. This sequence encodes CASSSGGNNNSPLHF.

This clonotype has a handful of counts. This rearrangement joins TRBV28 to TRBJ1-2; D not certain. Germline loops: CDR1 MDHEN, CDR2 SYDVKM. This CDR3 has 13 amino acids. Deletions cut 2 bases from V and 2 bases from J, with 6 bases between. The DNA for the CDR3 is TGTGCCAGCAGTTTAAGCCAGAACTATGGCTACACCTTC. Amino acids: CASSLSQNYGYTF.

By sample share, this clonotype is medium-sized (0.01 to 0.1%). The rearrangement links TRBV12-3 or TRBV12-4 to TRBJ2-1, with TRBD2 matching 7 bases. Trimming took 2 bases from V and 9 from J; bases not matched to a gene: 7. The CDR3 runs to 14 residues. In DNA, the CDR3 is TGTGCCAGCAGTTTAATGGGAGGGTACGGTGAGCAGTTCTTC. This sequence encodes CASSLMGGYGEQFF.

Many counts were recorded for this clonotype. The chain recombines TRBV10-3 with TRBJ2-1; TRBD2 aligns across 9 bases. The CDR3 is 17 residues long. Germline CDR1 reads ENHRY; CDR2 reads SYGVKD. Trimming took 3 bases from V and 2 from J; bases not matched to a gene: 8. The CDR3 DNA follows: TGTGCCATCAGTGATTCCTTTTCTAGCGGGACCTACAATGAGCAGTTCTTC. This translates into CAISDSFSSGTYNEQFF.

This clonotype was picked up many times. The genes are TRBV20-1 and TRBJ1-1; D may be TRBD1 (5 bases). The CDR3 spans 18 residues. The germline V gene encodes CDR1 DFQATT and CDR2 SNEGSKA (reference sequence). The V end was cut by 3 bases, the J end by 0 bases, with 23 bases between. CDR3 DNA: TGCAGTGCTAGGTTTACATTGGGGCAGAGGGGCATGAACACTGAAGCTTTCTTT. Translating gives CSARFTLGQRGMNTEAFF.

This chain uses TRBV20-1 with TRBJ2-7; 8 bases are a match to TRBD2. The CDR3 runs 14 residues. V shed 5 bases and J 3 bases; nucleotides not matched to a gene: 9. Germline V CDR1 and CDR2: DFQATT, SNEGSKA (reference sequence). The CDR3 protein is CSAPRAGAVYEQYF. CDR3 in DNA: TGCAGTGCTCCTCGAGCGGGAGCGGTCTACGAGCAGTACTTC.

Many counts were recorded for this clonotype. The chain combines TRBV28 with TRBJ2-5; D gene unclear. CDR1 is MDHEN, CDR2 SYDVKM, per germline. Trimming shortened V by 5 bases and J by 0 bases, and 10 bases separated the two germline ends. The CDR3 spans 14 residues. The CDR3 DNA sequence: TGTGCCAGCAGTCCCGCTAGGAACCAAGAGACCCAGTACTTC. Residues: CASSPARNQETQYF.

The gene calls are TRBV7-2 and TRBJ2-3; perhaps TRBD1 as D (6 bases). CDR1 SGHTA and CDR2 FQGNSA come from the germline V gene. The V and J ends lost 1 base and 2 bases respectively, with 7 bases between them. This CDR3 contains 14 residues. The CDR3 region is CASSLDRATDTQYF. DNA of the CDR3: TGTGCCAGCAGCTTAGACAGGGCCACAGATACGCAGTATTTT.

This clonotype was recorded at least ten times. The chain joins TRBV19 to TRBJ1-1; D is ambiguous. CDR3 length equals 12 residues. Germline CDR1 LNHDA, CDR2 SQIVND (reference sequence). Between the trimmed V and J ends, which lost 4 bases and 5 bases, there was a span of 8 bases. CDR3 nucleotide sequence: TGTGCCAGTAGTAAGTCGGGAACTGAAGCTTTCTTT. Amino acids: CASSKSGTEAFF.

This clonotype was found a few times. The chain employs TRBV4-1 and TRBJ1-2; no reliable D call. Germline CDR1 reads MGHRA; CDR2 reads YSYEKL. The CDR3 length is 15 residues. V lost 1 base and J 2 bases, leaving 11 bases between the germline ends. In DNA form, the CDR3 reads TGCGCCAGCAGCCAAGTTTCAGCTTCAAACTATGGCTACACCTTC. It encodes CASSQVSASNYGYTF.

A remark on this clonotype: A clone one base away is much larger, so this may be a read error. CDR3 protein: CASSKGQPNTEAFF. The CDR3 DNA is TGCGCCAGCAGCAAGGGACAGCCGAACACTGAAGCTTTCTTT. The chain is built from TRBV5-1 and TRBJ1-1; 7 bases match TRBD1. V dropped 4 bases and J dropped 1; count of bases not matched to a gene: 4. Per germline, CDR1 SGHRS and CDR2 YFSETQ. The CDR3 totals 14 residues.

This CDR3 reads CASSHNRGAGANVLTF. CDR3 DNA sequence: TGTGCCAGCAGCCACAACCGGGGTGCTGGGGCCAACGTCCTGACTTTC. The chain combines TRBV7-9 with TRBJ2-6, with a possible D match to TRBD2 (5 bases). The CDR3 spans 16 residues. Germline CDR1 is SEHNR and CDR2 is FQNEAQ (reference sequence). The V end lost 5 bases, the J end lost 2 bases, and 13 bases lay between the germline ends.

This clonotype occurred a few times. The chain links TRBV6-2 or TRBV6-3 to TRBJ1-3; D is unresolved. Per germline, CDR1 MNHEY and CDR2 SVGEGT. Trimming pared 7 bases from V and 5 bases from J, leaving 12 bases between. CDR3 length: 13 amino acids. DNA for the CDR3: TGTGCCAGCAAGATAGGAGCCCGAAACACCATATATTTT. Its translation: CASKIGARNTIYF.

This clonotype showed up just a few times. The chain couples TRBV20-1 to TRBJ1-2; possibly TRBD1 for D (6 bases). This CDR3 region has 14 residues. The V gene lost 6 bases and the J gene lost 5 bases, with 19 bases spanning the gap. Germline lookup yields CDR1 DFQATT and CDR2 SNEGSKA (reference sequence). CDR3 loop: CSARQSGGGYGYTF. The CDR3 DNA is TGCAGTGCCCGCCAGTCGGGGGGCGGTTATGGCTACACCTTC.

The J gene is TRBJ2-2, the V gene TRBV7-3; D is perhaps TRBD2 (7 bases). The CDR3 contains 16 residues. V shed 5 bases and J shed 6 bases, with 19 bases lying between them. Germline lookup yields CDR1 SGHTA and CDR2 FQGTGA. The CDR3, as DNA: TGTGCCAGCAGCGCCCGCGGGGGCGGGGCTGCCGGGGAGCTGTTTTTT. Translated: CASSARGGGAAGELFF. Filled out from reference TRBV7-3 and TRBJ2-2, the complete variable domain reads GAGVSQTPSNKVTEKGKYVELRCDPISGHTALYWYRQSLGQGPEFLIYFQGTGAADDSGLPNDRFFAVRPEGSVSTLKIQRTERGDSAVYLCASSARGGGAAGELFFGEGSRLTVL.

The chain recombines TRBV18 with TRBJ1-1; D remains ambiguous. V was shortened by 4 bases and J by 3 bases, with 12 bases between the two germline ends. CDR3 length: 14 residues. From germline, CDR1 is KGHSH and CDR2 LQKENI. The DNA for the CDR3 is TGTGCCAGCTCACGAATGAAGGAGGACACTGAAGCTTTCTTT. Protein: CASSRMKEDTEAFF. The entire variable domain, with the rest obtained from reference TRBV18 and TRBJ1-1, is as follows: NAGVMQNPRHLVRRRGQEARLRCSPMKGHSHVYWYRQLPEEGLKFMVYLQKENIIDESGMPKERFSAEFPKEGPSILRIQQVVRGDSAAYFCASSRMKEDTEAFFGQGTRLTVV.

This clonotype was found many times. The chain is built from TRBV6-5 and TRBJ2-2, with 8 bases matching TRBD2. In germline, CDR1 is MNHEY, CDR2 SVGAGI. The length of the CDR3 is 15 residues. V lost 0 bases to trimming and J lost 7 bases; unmatched junction nucleotides: 4. As DNA, the CDR3 is TGTGCCAGCAGTTACTCGCGGGGGGCTCGCGGGGAGCTGTTTTTT. Its translation is CASSYSRGARGELFF.

The chain joins TRBV2 to TRBJ2-5; possibly TRBD2 for D (5 bases). Germline V gene sequence: CDR1 SNHLY, CDR2 FYNNEI. Trimming pared 1 base from V and 3 bases from J, leaving 6 bases between. The CDR3 has 13 residues. The CDR3 bases are TGTGCCAGCAGTGAAGAGCGGAAAGAGACCCAGTACTTC. Translating gives CASSEERKETQYF. The full variable domain, its missing parts supplied by reference TRBV2 and TRBJ2-5, is EPEVTQTPSHQVTQMGQEVILRCVPISNHLYFYWYRQILGQKVEFLVSFYNNEISEKSEIFDDQFSVERPDGSNFTLKIRSTKLEDSAMYFCASSEERKETQYFGPGTRLLVL.

The chain is built from TRBV2 and TRBJ1-3; 8 positions match TRBD1. Germline CDR1 and CDR2: SNHLY and FYNNEI. The J segment lost 3 bases and the V segment lost 1 base, leaving 2 bases of the junction unmatched. The CDR3 sequence is 15 residues long. The CDR3 loop reads CASSEGRGLGNTIYF. CDR3 nucleotide sequence: TGTGCCAGCAGTGAAGGCAGGGGGCTTGGAAACACCATATATTTT. Together with reference TRBV2 and TRBJ1-3, the CDR3 gives the full variable domain: EPEVTQTPSHQVTQMGQEVILRCVPISNHLYFYWYRQILGQKVEFLVSFYNNEISEKSEIFDDQFSVERPDGSNFTLKIRSTKLEDSAMYFCASSEGRGLGNTIYFGEGSWLTVV.

CDR3 loop: CASSQEGEGSGRWKTQYF. CDR3 DNA sequence: TGTGCCAGCAGCCAAGAAGGTGAAGGTAGCGGGCGCTGGAAGACCCAGTACTTC. The chain has TRBV3-1 and TRBJ2-5; 7 nucleotides match TRBD2. Germline CDR1 is LGHDT and CDR2 is YNNKEL (reference sequence). V dropped 0 bases and J dropped 6; count of bases not matched to a gene: 16. The CDR3 sequence is 18 residues long.

The rearrangement uses TRBV29-1 and TRBJ1-2; perhaps TRBD1 as D (6 bases). This CDR3 spans 12 amino acids. Trimming shortened V by 6 bases and J by 7 bases, and 15 bases separated the two germline ends. Germline V CDR1 and CDR2: SQVTM, ANQGSEA. In nucleotides, the CDR3 is TGCAGCGTGGGATGGGGGCAGGGTGGCTACACCTTC. This sequence encodes CSVGWGQGGYTF.